This T cell receptor (beta chain) derives from a study of cytomegalovirus exposure and HLA in healthy donors. The CDR3 extends over 14 amino acids. The germline V gene encodes CDR1 MDHEN and CDR2 SYDVKM. The trim removed 7 bases at V and 1 base at J, leaving 5 bases unmatched. 60 Vbeta and 13 Jbeta primers were used in PCR. Some clones are missing from TCRdb's copy, which holds only in-frame ones; the method was immunoSEQ multiplex PCR. The table shows 50,000 or so clones, with 77% occurring only once. The receptor was derived from a female donor in good health and CMV-seronegative. Sequenced input: PBMCs. The rearrangement uses TRBV28 and TRBJ2-5; 8 nucleotides agree with TRBD1. CDR3 region: CASTPGTGQETQYF. Written as DNA, the CDR3 is TGTGCCAGCACCCCTGGGACAGGCCAAGAGACCCAGTACTTC.